This T cell receptor beta chain was sequenced in a study of CD8+CD57+ T cells in acquired aplastic anemia. The use of genomic DNA as template underpinned the TCR beta VDJ and CDR3 profiling. From the reads, TCRdb called clonotypes with MiXCR, one entry per CDR3 protein. The sample contains over 200,000 distinct CDR3 sequences, approximately 60% of which appear only once. Sequences were obtained from sorted CD4+, CD8+, or CD8+CD57+ T cells (not recorded which) from PBMCs. This clonotype was obtained from a human donor in good health.

The CDR3 is CASSLGQAGGYTF. CDR3 sequence (DNA): TGTGCCAGCAGCTTAGGACAGGCTGGTGGCTACACCTTC. The chain uses TRBV7-2 and TRBJ1-2; the D gene is possibly TRBD1 (6 bases). The CDR3 sequence is 13 residues long. The V end was cut by 1 base, the J end by 7 bases, with 10 bases between. Germline CDR1 and CDR2: SGHTA and FQGNSA.